These 21 T cell receptor beta chains were all obtained from the same sample, sequenced in a study of T cells in Graves' hyperthyroidism and ophthalmopathy. Amplification yielded TCR beta CDR3 regions, with RNA transcripts as the source. RT-PCR in the first round (using the HTBI primer set) targeted the TCR CDR3. TCRdb used MiXCR to reprocess the multiplex PCR reads, holding one entry per CDR3 protein. The table has more than 550,000 distinct CDR3 sequences, about 45% seen once; the top ten hold approximately 6.8%. The specimen sequenced was peripheral blood or thyroid tissue (not recorded which). The source of these receptors is an adult man with Graves' disease, either hyperthyroidism or ophthalmopathy (not recorded which).

The V call is TRBV5-1, the J call TRBJ1-1, with TRBD1 identical over 8 bases. CDR1 and CDR2 from the germline V gene are SGHRS and YFSETQ. The CDR3 extends over 16 amino acids. The ends lost 3 bases at V and 0 bases at J; junction bases unmatched: 7. CDR3 residues: CASSYRQGTMNTEAFF. In DNA, the CDR3 is TGCGCCAGCAGCTACAGACAGGGGACGATGAACACTGAAGCTTTCTTT.

The chain joins TRBV12-3 or TRBV12-4 to TRBJ1-3; 12 nucleotides line up with TRBD1. Germline trimming cut 6 bases from V and 4 bases from J; bases unmatched to any gene: 7. CDR3 length equals 16 residues. CDR3 in DNA: TGTGCCAGCAGCTCCTCCGGGACAGGGGGCGGAAACACCATATATTTT. Amino acids: CASSSSGTGGGNTIYF.

This sequence joins TRBV6-5 and TRBJ2-7; D is perhaps TRBD1 or TRBD2 (7 bases each). The CDR3 length is 15 residues. Germline V CDR1 and CDR2: MNHEY, SVGAGI. V was pared by 6 bases and J by 2 bases, with 17 bases between. As DNA, the CDR3 is TGTGCCAGCAGCCTAGCGGCAGGGGGACCCTACGAGCAGTACTTC. Translating gives CASSLAAGGPYEQYF.

The J gene is TRBJ1-6, the V gene TRBV25-1; D not resolved. V was clipped by 8 bases and J by 9 bases, with 17 bases between them. Germline V gene sequence: CDR1 MGHDK, CDR2 SYGVNS. The CDR3 runs to 14 residues. CDR3 in amino acids: CASVGLGGLSPLHF. CDR3 nucleotides: TGTGCCAGCGTTGGTTTAGGAGGGCTTTCACCCCTCCACTTT. Full variable domain (remainder filled in from reference TRBV25-1 and TRBJ1-6): EADIYQTPRYLVIGTGKKITLECSQTMGHDKMYWYQQDPGMELHLIHYSYGVNSTEKGDLSSESTVSRIRTEHFPLTLESARPSHTSQYLCASVGLGGLSPLHFGNGTRLTVT.

This clonotype turned up a few times. The V call is TRBV19, the J call TRBJ1-1; D unresolved. Germline CDR1 reads LNHDA; CDR2 reads SQIVND (reference sequence). CDR3 size: 12 residues. V was pared by 3 bases and J by 2 bases, with 4 bases between. In nucleotides, the CDR3 is TGTGCCAGTAGTATTTTCAACACTGAAGCTTTCTTT. The encoded protein is CASSIFNTEAFF.

This clonotype was seen at least ten times. This sequence joins TRBV10-2 and TRBJ1-1; TRBD1 is a possible D gene (5 bases). The CDR3 runs 14 residues. CDR1 and CDR2 (germline): WSHSY, SAAADI. The V end lost 7 bases, the J end lost 1 base, and 13 bases lay between the germline ends. CDR3 coding DNA: TGCGCCAGCAACACAGGCGTACCGAACACTGAAGCTTTCTTT. Its translation: CASNTGVPNTEAFF.

V gene TRBV10-1 combines with J gene TRBJ2-2; D may be TRBD2 (6 bases). CDR1 WNHNN and CDR2 SYGVQD come from the germline V gene (reference sequence). V was trimmed by 8 bases and J by 3 bases, leaving 13 bases between them. CDR3 size: 14 residues. Here the CDR3 reads CASEAGTYTGELFF. The DNA for the CDR3 is TGCGCCAGCGAAGCCGGGACTTACACCGGGGAGCTGTTTTTT.

The V gene is TRBV29-1, the J gene TRBJ1-6; D might be TRBD1 (5 bases). CDR1 and CDR2 from the germline V gene are SQVTM and ANQGSEA. The V end was cut by 7 bases, the J end by 3 bases, with 19 bases between. The length of the CDR3 is 16 residues. CDR3: CSGTMTDTNYNSPLHF. CDR3 DNA sequence: TGCAGCGGGACAATGACAGACACTAACTATAATTCACCCCTCCACTTT.

This sequence joins TRBV10-3 and TRBJ1-6; 11 nucleotides agree with TRBD1. The junction had 6 bases not matched to a gene; V was cut back by 10 bases and J by 4 bases. Germline V gene sequence: CDR1 ENHRY, CDR2 SYGVKD. The CDR3 contains 15 residues. CDR3 region: CATSGQGAYNSPLHF. As DNA, the CDR3 is TGTGCCACATCCGGACAGGGGGCTTATAATTCACCCCTCCACTTT.

J is TRBJ2-5 and V is TRBV7-3; 7 nucleotides match TRBD1. CDR1 SGHTA and CDR2 FQGTGA come from the germline V gene. The V segment lost 6 bases and the J segment 3 bases; nucleotides outside the gene matches: 10. CDR3 length: 15 amino acids. This CDR3 reads CASSEYRGREETQYF. The CDR3 nucleotides are TGTGCCAGCAGTGAGTATAGGGGGCGCGAAGAGACCCAGTACTTC.

This clonotype turned up a few times. The rearrangement joins TRBV7-9 to TRBJ2-5; no clear D. Trimming stripped 5 bases from V and 1 base from J, with 14 bases between. The CDR3 consists of 15 residues. Germline V gene sequence: CDR1 SEHNR, CDR2 FQNEAQ (reference sequence). The CDR3 DNA reads TGTGCCAGCAGCCAAGTGGGATTGGCCCAAGAGACCCAGTACTTC. Its protein product is CASSQVGLAQETQYF. Filled out from reference TRBV7-9 and TRBJ2-5, the complete variable domain reads DTGVSQNPRHKITKRGQNVTFRCDPISEHNRLYWYRQTLGQGPEFLTYFQNEAQLEKSRLLSDRFSAERPKGSFSTLEIQRTEQGDSAMYLCASSQVGLAQETQYFGPGTRLLVL.

This clonotype appeared a few times. The chain couples TRBV7-9 to TRBJ1-6, with D perhaps matching TRBD1 (5 bases). The CDR3 is 13 residues long. Germline CDR1 and CDR2: SEHNR and FQNEAQ (reference sequence). Trimming took off 5 bases at V and 9 bases at J, with 11 bases between the two ends. The CDR3 nucleotides read TGTGCCAGCAGCGGGTCTCAGGGTTCACCCCTCCACTTT. As protein: CASSGSQGSPLHF.

The J gene is TRBJ2-7, the V gene TRBV5-1; 7 bases are shared with TRBD2. V lost 4 bases to trimming and J lost 7 bases; unmatched junction nucleotides: 8. This CDR3 contains 13 residues. Germline V lookup: CDR1 SGHRS, CDR2 YFSETQ. The DNA for the CDR3 is TGCGCCAGCAGCGCGTCAGACGGGGGGGAGCAGTACTTC. Translated: CASSASDGGEQYF.

This clonotype was observed at least ten times. J is TRBJ2-5 and V is TRBV13; 12 bases map to TRBD2. The CDR3 spans 14 residues. Germline V lookup: CDR1 PRHDT, CDR2 FYEKMQ (reference sequence). The V and J ends lost 4 bases and 5 bases, in that order; junction bases with no gene match: 2. The CDR3 sequence: CASSYGLAGETQYF. The CDR3 coding sequence is TGTGCCAGCAGCTATGGACTAGCGGGGGAGACCCAGTACTTC.

The chain has TRBV7-6 and TRBJ1-4; possibly TRBD1 for D (5 bases). V lost 0 bases and J 7 bases, leaving 12 bases between the germline ends. This CDR3 spans 15 amino acids. Per the germline V gene, CDR1 is SGHVS and CDR2 is FNYEAQ. DNA of the CDR3: TGTGCCAGCAGCTTAGCAGGGGTGAACACTGAAAAACTGTTTTTT. This translates into CASSLAGVNTEKLFF.

As to this clonotype: At one of its ends the junction is not consistent with the germline gene, which may arise from a read error. The rearrangement uses TRBV10-2 and TRBJ2-7; no firm D call. Germline lookup yields CDR1 WSHSY and CDR2 SAAADI. The CDR3 covers 13 residues. The CDR3 loop is CASSIQTNYEQYF. Written as DNA, the CDR3 is TGTGCCAGCAGTATTCAGACCAACTACGAGCAGTACTTC.

The chain combines TRBV2 with TRBJ2-2, with D unclear. Trimming left V 6 bases short and J 7 bases short, with 9 bases between. CDR3 length equals 12 residues. Germline-derived CDR1 and CDR2 are SNHLY and FYNNEI. In DNA, the CDR3 is TGTGCCAGCAGAGGACCGGACGGGGAGCTGTTTTTT. Protein sequence: CASRGPDGELFF. The variable domain in full, with the rest retrieved from reference TRBV2 and TRBJ2-2, is EPEVTQTPSHQVTQMGQEVILRCVPISNHLYFYWYRQILGQKVEFLVSFYNNEISEKSEIFDDQFSVERPDGSNFTLKIRSTKLEDSAMYFCASRGPDGELFFGEGSRLTVL.

This clonotype was seen a few times. This sequence joins TRBV15 and TRBJ2-7, with D perhaps TRBD2 (5 bases). The CDR3 runs 13 residues. Germline V gene sequence: CDR1 LNHNV, CDR2 YYDKDF (reference sequence). Trimming took 10 bases from V and 1 from J, leaving 14 bases between them. The CDR3 nucleotides are TGTGCCAGCAGACCGGGAAGTTCCTACGAGCAGTACTTC. Protein: CASRPGSSYEQYF.

This clonotype was counted a single time. This sequence joins TRBV24-1 and TRBJ2-5; no definite D call. The V gene lost 1 base and the J gene lost 7 bases, with 6 bases spanning the gap. Germline CDR1 KGHDR, CDR2 SFDVKD. The CDR3 is made up of 12 amino acids. The CDR3 DNA sequence: TGTGCCACCAGTGATTTTTTAGGGACCCAGTACTTC. This translates into CATSDFLGTQYF.

V is TRBV24-1 and J is TRBJ1-6; D call uncertain. Looked up from germline, CDR1 is KGHDR and CDR2 is SFDVKD. Trimming removed 7 bases from V and 9 bases from J, with 9 bases in between. The CDR3 runs 12 residues. CDR3 region: CATSTAGSPLHF. CDR3 DNA sequence: TGTGCCACCAGCACAGCCGGTTCACCCCTCCACTTT.

This clonotype showed up just a few times. The V gene is TRBV9, the J gene TRBJ1-1; D is possibly TRBD1 (6 bases). V was clipped by 3 bases and J by 1 base, with 10 bases between them. Germline assignment: CDR1 SGDLS and CDR2 YYNGEE. This CDR3 comprises 14 residues. Here the CDR3 DNA reads TGTGCCAGCAGCGGACAGGACAGGAACACTGAAGCTTTCTTT. It translates to CASSGQDRNTEAFF.